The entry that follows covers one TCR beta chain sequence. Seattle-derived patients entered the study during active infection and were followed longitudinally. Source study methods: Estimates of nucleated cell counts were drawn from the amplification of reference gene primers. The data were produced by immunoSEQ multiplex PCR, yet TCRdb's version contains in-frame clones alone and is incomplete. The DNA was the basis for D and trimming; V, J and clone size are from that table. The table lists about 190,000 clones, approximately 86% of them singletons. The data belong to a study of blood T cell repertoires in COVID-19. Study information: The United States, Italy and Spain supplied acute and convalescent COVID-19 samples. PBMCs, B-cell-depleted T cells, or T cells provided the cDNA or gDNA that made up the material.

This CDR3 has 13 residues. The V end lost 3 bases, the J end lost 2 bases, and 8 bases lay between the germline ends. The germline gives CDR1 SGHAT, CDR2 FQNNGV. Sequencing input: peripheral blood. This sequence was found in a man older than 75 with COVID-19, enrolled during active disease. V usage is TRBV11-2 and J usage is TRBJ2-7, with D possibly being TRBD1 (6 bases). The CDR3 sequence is CASSFGQTYEQYF. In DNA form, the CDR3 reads TGTGCCAGCAGCTTCGGACAGACCTACGAGCAGTACTTC.